This T cell receptor beta chain was identified during a study of T cell changes during pregnancy in multiple sclerosis. Using immunoSEQ multiplex PCR, the repertoire was profiled, and TCRdb retains in-frame clones only, with some absent. The table has 25,000 to 35,000 clones, approximately 90% seen once. The CDR3 totals 17 residues. Trimming removed 4 bases from V and 4 bases from J, with 20 bases in between. Germline V gene lookup returns CDR1 SGHRS and CDR2 YFSETQ. Sequenced material: peripheral blood, taken in the first trimester of pregnancy. The receptor was derived from a female donor in good health, enrolled as a control in a pregnancy study. V and J are TRBV5-1 and TRBJ1-4; D remains ambiguous. The CDR3 loop reads CASSPALLKGGNEKLFF. The CDR3 coding sequence is TGCGCCAGCAGCCCGGCCCTCCTTAAGGGAGGTAATGAAAAACTGTTTTTT.